The rows below give T cell receptor beta chains drawn from one sample of a study of T cells after yellow fever vaccination. One entry per CDR3 protein results from TCRdb running MiXCR on the 5' RACE reads. The sample lists 10,000 or so distinct CDR3 sequences; roughly 5.8% were seen once. The specimen was PBMCs, either bulk or a sorted T-cell subset (CD4+, CD8+, memory, or dextramer-sorted; not recorded which), collected on the day of the yellow fever booster vaccination. These receptors originate from a man under 40 who received the YFV17D yellow fever vaccine. Each CDR3 is given with its conserved first and last residue. A D gene is named only where the DNA matches it firmly. Expanded clones are given a class, and other clones once, few, many or no size at all.

abundance | len | j_gene | d_gene | v_gene | CDR3nt | CDR3aa
many | 11 | TRBJ2-2 | - | TRBV28 | TGTGCCAGCAACCACCGCCGGGAGCTGTTTTTT | CASNHRRELFF
medium-sized | 14 | TRBJ2-5 | TRBD1 | TRBV29-1 | TGCAGCGTTGCTGAAGGGGGACAGAGCGTGACCCAGTACTTC | CSVAEGGQSVTQYF
many | 12 | TRBJ1-2 | TRBD1 | TRBV20-1 | TGCAGTGCTTCCCAGGGGGTCTATGGCTACACCTTC | CSASQGVYGYTF
medium-sized | 13 | TRBJ2-7 | - | TRBV4-3 | TGCGCCAGCAGCCGACGGAGTGGGTACGAGCAGTACTTC | CASSRRSGYEQYF
many | 11 | TRBJ2-7 | - | TRBV25-1 | TGTGCCACGGGACGGATCTACGAGCAGTACTTC | CATGRIYEQYF
many | 13 | TRBJ2-1 | - | TRBV29-1 | TGCAGCGTTCGGGCCAGCTCCTACAATGAGCAGTTCTTC | CSVRASSYNEQFF
medium-sized | 15 | TRBJ2-5 | TRBD2 | TRBV7-6 | TGTGCCAGCAGCTTAGCAGCGGGGGTACAAGAGACCCAGTACTTC | CASSLAAGVQETQYF
medium-sized | 13 | TRBJ1-1 | - | TRBV12-3/TRBV12-4 | TGTGCCAGCGCGGCAAGGACGAACACTGAAGCTTTCTTT | CASAARTNTEAFF
medium-sized | 12 | TRBJ1-2 | - | TRBV10-3 | TGTGCCATCAGTGGGGACGGTGATGGCTACACCTTC | CAISGDGDGYTF
medium-sized | 14 | TRBJ2-3 | TRBD1 | TRBV5-1 | TGCGCCAGCAGCGCCGGACAGGGGGAGGATACGCAGTATTTT | CASSAGQGEDTQYF
many | 12 | TRBJ2-1 | - | TRBV27 | TGTGCCAGCACCAATACGTGGGCCCGGCAGTTCTTC | CASTNTWARQFF
many | 16 | TRBJ2-4 | - | TRBV9 | TGTGCCAGCAGCCAAGGAAGAGGGGCCCAGGGCACCATTCAGTACTTC | CASSQGRGAQGTIQYF
medium-sized | 15 | TRBJ2-1 | - | TRBV7-6 | TGTGCCAGCAGCCCTAGCGCCCTAGATATCTATGAGCAGTTCTTC | CASSPSALDIYEQFF
many | 13 | TRBJ1-2 | - | TRBV29-1 | TGCAGCGTTGGGGCAACTCTTAACTATGGCTACACCTTC | CSVGATLNYGYTF
medium-sized | 12 | TRBJ2-3 | - | TRBV20-1 | TGCAGTGCTAGTACCGACGCAGATACGCAGTATTTT | CSASTDADTQYF
medium-sized | 14 | TRBJ2-1 | - | TRBV5-1 | TGCGCCAGCAGCTTGGTGGTTGAGGGACATGAGCAGTTCTTC | CASSLVVEGHEQFF
- | 19 | TRBJ2-1 | TRBD2 | TRBV12-3/TRBV12-4 | TGTGCCAGCAGTTCGTTCCGGACTAGCGGGAGGGAAGGTTACAATGAGCAGTTCTTC | CASSSFRTSGREGYNEQFF
many | 16 | TRBJ2-1 | TRBD2 | TRBV20-1 | TGCAGTGCTAGAGGCGGGAGCGGGAGCTCCTACAATGAGCAGTTCTTC | CSARGGSGSSYNEQFF
medium-sized | 12 | TRBJ2-5 | - | TRBV7-2 | TGTGCCAGCAGCACGCCCCCGGGGACCCAGTACTTC | CASSTPPGTQYF
many | 13 | TRBJ2-5 | - | TRBV20-1 | TGCAGTGCTAGTACGGGAGCGAGGGAGACCCAGTACTTC | CSASTGARETQYF
many | 14 | TRBJ2-5 | TRBD2 | TRBV7-8 | TGTGCCAGCAGCCGACTAGCGGATGAAGAGACCCAGTACTTC | CASSRLADEETQYF
many | 15 | TRBJ2-1 | TRBD2 | TRBV2 | TGTGCCAGCAGCATACTAGCGGGAGTGGTCTATGAGCAGTTCTTC | CASSILAGVVYEQFF
many | 13 | TRBJ1-4 | TRBD1 | TRBV6-1 | TGTGCCAGCAGGGGACAGATACATGAAAAACTGTTTTTT | CASRGQIHEKLFF
many | 13 | TRBJ2-5 | - | TRBV7-3 | TGTGCCAGCAGCTTATCCGGCCCAGAGACCCAGTACTTC | CASSLSGPETQYF
many | 13 | TRBJ1-1 | - | TRBV2 | TGTGCCAGCAGAGCCAGGGGCGCCACTGAAGCTTTCTTT | CASRARGATEAFF
many | 16 | TRBJ1-6 | TRBD1 | TRBV19 | TGTGCCAGTAGTGCGCGGACAGGGGCATCCTATTCACCCCTCCACTTT | CASSARTGASYSPLHF
many | 14 | TRBJ1-1 | - | TRBV30 | TGTGCCTGGATCAGAACAGAGGGAAGAACTGAAGCTTTCTTT | CAWIRTEGRTEAFF
many | 15 | TRBJ1-1 | - | TRBV4-3 | TGCGCCAGCAGCCCCCACCCGACGGTTCGGACTGAAGCTTTCTTT | CASSPHPTVRTEAFF
many | 14 | TRBJ1-4 | TRBD1 | TRBV20-1 | TGCAGTGCTAGGAGACAGGGGGCGGATGAAAAACTGTTTTTT | CSARRQGADEKLFF
many | 17 | TRBJ1-2 | - | TRBV5-6 | TGTGCCAGCAGCTTGGTGCGCTCATCCCGGGGAGGCTCTGGCTACACCTTC | CASSLVRSSRGGSGYTF
many | 14 | TRBJ2-1 | - | TRBV18 | TGTGCCAGCTCCTTCCGAGGGCAGGACAATGAGCAGTTCTTC | CASSFRGQDNEQFF
medium-sized | 15 | TRBJ2-1 | - | TRBV30 | TGTGCCTGGAGAAAACAGGCTGGGGGCTACAATGAGCAGTTCTTC | CAWRKQAGGYNEQFF
many | 15 | TRBJ2-4 | TRBD1 | TRBV3-1 | TGTGCCAGCAGCCACGGTGGACAGGGGAAAAACATTCAGTACTTC | CASSHGGQGKNIQYF
many | 15 | TRBJ2-5 | - | TRBV5-5 | TGTGCCAGCAGCTTGATCTATGGCAGACAAGAGACCCAGTACTTC | CASSLIYGRQETQYF
many | 13 | TRBJ2-2 | TRBD2 | TRBV20-1 | TGCAGCGGGGGGGGAGCCCTCACCGGGGAGCTGTTTTTT | CSGGGALTGELFF
medium-sized | 15 | TRBJ2-2 | - | TRBV6-5 | TGTGCCAGCAGCCCCCGGACGGGGAACACCGGGGAGCTGTTTTTT | CASSPRTGNTGELFF
medium-sized | 12 | TRBJ2-7 | TRBD1 | TRBV10-1 | TGCGCCAGTGCCTCCGGGACAGGGGCCCAGTACTTC | CASASGTGAQYF
many | 13 | TRBJ1-1 | - | TRBV10-3 | TGTGCCATCGGAACGGGGGGTGGCACTGAAGCTTTCTTT | CAIGTGGGTEAFF
many | 15 | TRBJ2-3 | TRBD2 | TRBV4-2 | TGTGCCAGCAGCCAAGTGGCGGGGGCGGGGGGTACGCAGTATTTT | CASSQVAGAGGTQYF
medium-sized | 14 | TRBJ2-2 | - | TRBV12-3/TRBV12-4 | TGTGCCAGCATCCAATCCCGCCCCACCGGGGAGCTGTTTTTT | CASIQSRPTGELFF
many | 18 | TRBJ2-6 | TRBD1 | TRBV12-3/TRBV12-4 | TGTGCCATCAGTTTAGGACGCACAGGGGTAACTGGGGCCAACGTCCTGACTTTC | CAISLGRTGVTGANVLTF
many | 16 | TRBJ1-5 | TRBD1 | TRBV27 | TGTGCCAGCAGATTCAGGGGGCGCTCTGGCAATCAGCCCCAGCATTTT | CASRFRGRSGNQPQHF
medium-sized | 15 | TRBJ2-1 | TRBD2 | TRBV7-3 | TGTGCCAGCAGCTTATCGGGGGGCTCCTACAATGAGCAGTTCTTC | CASSLSGGSYNEQFF
many | 13 | TRBJ2-1 | - | TRBV7-2 | TGTGCCAGCAGCCAGATACTAGGCGGTGAGCAGTTCTTC | CASSQILGGEQFF
many | 14 | TRBJ2-1 | TRBD2 | TRBV19 | TGTGCCAGCGAGGGACTAGCGGGAGGGGCCAAGCAGTTCTTC | CASEGLAGGAKQFF
medium-sized | 14 | TRBJ2-5 | TRBD1 | TRBV2 | TGTGCCAGCAGTACAGGGGCCGGCGAAGAGACCCAGTACTTC | CASSTGAGEETQYF
many | 15 | TRBJ1-5 | TRBD1 | TRBV6-2/TRBV6-3 | TGTGCCAGCAGGGAACAGGGGGCGCGAAATCAGCCCCAGCATTTT | CASREQGARNQPQHF
many | 12 | TRBJ1-5 | - | TRBV2 | TGTGCCAGGGGGTTCGGAGGTCAGCCCCAGCATTTT | CARGFGGQPQHF
- | 13 | TRBJ1-1 | - | TRBV11-3 | TGTGCCAGCAGCTTTACGGATGACACTGAAGCTTTCTTT | CASSFTDDTEAFF
medium-sized | 15 | TRBJ2-7 | TRBD2 | TRBV6-5 | TGTGCCAGCAGCCAAAGACTAGCGGGAAGTTACGAGCAGTACTTC | CASSQRLAGSYEQYF
many | 16 | TRBJ2-3 | TRBD2 | TRBV5-1 | TGCGCCAGCAGCCCCTTAGCGGGAGCGGGCACAGATACGCAGTATTTT | CASSPLAGAGTDTQYF
many | 12 | TRBJ1-1 | - | TRBV7-9 | TGTGCCAGCAGCTTAGTTGGCAGAGGAGCTTTCTTT | CASSLVGRGAFF
medium-sized | 15 | TRBJ2-1 | - | TRBV9 | TGTGCCAGCAGCGTAGAAGTAGGGGCCTACAATGAGCAGTTCTTC | CASSVEVGAYNEQFF
medium-sized | 14 | TRBJ2-1 | TRBD1 | TRBV5-1 | TGCGCCAGCAGCCCACTTAACCAGGGGGCTGAGCAGTTCTTC | CASSPLNQGAEQFF
medium-sized | 13 | TRBJ2-7 | - | TRBV20-1 | TGCAGTGCTAAAGGGGCTCGCGGGAACGAGCAGTACTTC | CSAKGARGNEQYF
medium-sized | 11 | TRBJ2-1 | - | TRBV11-2 | TGTGCCAGCAGCTTAGGAGGTGAGCAGTTCTTC | CASSLGGEQFF
medium-sized | 11 | TRBJ1-1 | - | TRBV29-1 | TGCAGCGTTATTACCTACACTGAAGCTTTCTTT | CSVITYTEAFF
many | 14 | TRBJ2-5 | TRBD1 | TRBV29-1 | TGCAGCGTTTCTCCCCGGGACAGCAAAGAGACCCAGTACTTC | CSVSPRDSKETQYF
many | 14 | TRBJ1-2 | - | TRBV5-4 | TGTGCCAGCAGCTCCCCGGATAGGTCCTCTGGCTACACCTTC | CASSSPDRSSGYTF